Listed below are T cell receptor beta chains from one sample, sequenced in a study of blood T cell repertoires in COVID-19. Clones were sequenced by immunoSEQ multiplex PCR, and TCRdb holds only the in-frame ones, with some missing. This table has under 300,000 clones, almost 90% appearing once. The sequencing sample was made of peripheral blood. Every receptor here comes from a woman aged 60-70 years with COVID-19, enrolled during active disease. CDR3s include the opening cysteine and the closing phenylalanine or tryptophan. D genes are given only for firm matches. Only some rows state a clone size, as once, few, many or a class for expanded clones.

TRBD1 NA TRBJ2-2 TRBV4-1 TGCGCCAGCAGCCAAGGAACAGGGGGGACCGGGGAGCTGTTTTTT CASSQGTGGTGELFF
NA NA TRBJ1-2 TRBV5-1 TGCGCCAGCAGCTCCAGGGGTGGTGGCTACACCTTC CASSSRGGGYTF
NA NA TRBJ1-1 TRBV19 TGTGCCAGTAAGCAGGAGACAGCGAACACTGAAGCTTTCTTT CASKQETANTEAFF
TRBD2 NA TRBJ2-2 TRBV7-3 TGTGCCAGCAGCTTAGGGACTACCTACACCGGGGAGCTGTTTTTT CASSLGTTYTGELFF
NA NA TRBJ1-6 TRBV14 TGTGCCAGCAGCCGACCGGGCTATAATTCACCCCTCCACTTT CASSRPGYNSPLHF
NA NA TRBJ2-2 TRBV11-1 TGTGCCAGCAGCCTTTATTCCGGGGAGCTGTTTTTT CASSLYSGELFF
NA NA TRBJ2-2 TRBV7-9 TGTGCCAGCAGCATCCGGGACACCGGGGAGCTGTTTTTT CASSIRDTGELFF
NA NA TRBJ1-1 TRBV19 TGTGCCAGTAGGGACAGAAAAAACACTGAAGCTTTCTTT CASRDRKNTEAFF
NA NA TRBJ1-1 TRBV7-2 TGTGCCAGCAGCTTGGGCCGGAACACTGAAGCTTTCTTT CASSLGRNTEAFF
TRBD1 NA TRBJ1-1 TRBV18 TGTGCCAGCTCACCTCGGACAGGGGGGACTGAAGCTTTCTTT CASSPRTGGTEAFF
NA NA TRBJ2-2 TRBV12-3/TRBV12-4 TGTGCCAGCATCTCAGATCACACCGGGGAGCTGTTTTTT CASISDHTGELFF
NA NA TRBJ2-1 TRBV7-3 TGTGCCAGCAGCTTAACCAGGGGAGCTGAGCAGTTCTTC CASSLTRGAEQFF
NA NA TRBJ2-3 TRBV4-2 TGTGCCAGCAGCGAAACGGAGGGGTCAGCAGATACGCAGTATTTT CASSETEGSADTQYF
TRBD1 NA TRBJ1-5 TRBV7-8 TGTGCCAGCAGCCTGTGGGACAGGGTTGACCAGCCCCAGCATTTT CASSLWDRVDQPQHF
NA once TRBJ1-5 TRBV7-2 TGTGCCAGCAGCTTAAGTCCTAGTAATCAGCCCCAGCATTTT CASSLSPSNQPQHF